What follows are 11 T cell receptor beta chains derived from one specimen sequenced in a study of vaccination effects on CD4 cells after COVID-19. Antigen-specific CD4+ T cells were first expanded with viral peptide pools by the ViraFEST assay and only then sequenced. Culturing for roughly 9 days preceded CD4+ T cell isolation. Vaccinees lacked prior SARS-CoV-2 infection and tested negative for nucleocapsid antibodies. Their antigen targets remain unknown. The table came from immunoSEQ multiplex PCR; TCRdb's copy has only in-frame clones and leaves some out. The table lists approximately 23,000 clones, 68% of them singletons. The sample in question was CD4+ T cells from PBMCs cultured with HCoV-NL63 spike peptides, obtained before COVID-19 vaccination. The receptors stem from a human donor who received a COVID-19 vaccine.

This clone was observed once. The chain is built from TRBV5-4 and TRBJ1-3; D is unclear. The CDR3 extends over 15 amino acids. The V gene lost 2 bases and the J gene lost 4 bases, with 13 bases spanning the gap. Germline V CDR1 and CDR2: SGHNT, YYREEE (reference sequence). The CDR3 reads CASSFYGNSGNTIYF. The CDR3 nucleotides are TGTGCCAGCAGCTTTTACGGTAACAGCGGAAACACCATATATTTT.

V and J are TRBV11-3 and TRBJ2-1, with 11 bases aligning to TRBD2. This CDR3 comprises 17 residues. The trim removed 8 bases at V and 9 bases at J, leaving 18 bases unmatched. Germline CDR1 and CDR2: SGHNT and YENEEA. As DNA, the CDR3 is TGTGCCAGCTCCTGGGAAGGAACTAGCGGGAGTTCTGGTGAGCAGTTCTTC. Protein: CASSWEGTSGSSGEQFF.

This clone was counted a single time. The CDR3 loop is CASIRAESTNEKLFF. CDR3 DNA: TGTGCCAGCATCAGGGCAGAATCAACTAATGAAAAACTGTTTTTT. This rearrangement joins TRBV6-5 to TRBJ1-4; a weak D match, TRBD1 (5 bases). Germline assignment: CDR1 MNHEY and CDR2 SVGAGI. The CDR3 sequence is 15 residues long. The V gene lost 7 bases and the J gene lost 0 bases, with 12 bases spanning the gap.

The gene calls are TRBV11-3 and TRBJ2-1; 10 bases fit TRBD2. The germline CDR1 and CDR2 sequences are SGHNT and YENEEA. V lost 0 bases to trimming and J lost 4 bases; unmatched junction nucleotides: 0. The CDR3 extends over 15 amino acids. The CDR3 bases are TGTGCCAGCAGCTTAGAAGCGGGAGGGTACAATGAGCAGTTCTTC. Its protein product is CASSLEAGGYNEQFF.

The chain couples TRBV18 to TRBJ2-1; D is uncertain. CDR1 KGHSH and CDR2 LQKENI come from the germline V gene. The V gene lost 1 base and the J gene lost 2 bases, with 6 bases spanning the gap. The CDR3 consists of 14 residues. CDR3 region: CASSPQATYNEQFF. The CDR3 DNA sequence: TGTGCCAGCTCACCACAAGCTACCTACAATGAGCAGTTCTTC.

This clone was detected only a few times. The chain joins TRBV4-1 to TRBJ1-2, with a weak D call TRBD1 (5 bases). The CDR3 extends over 19 amino acids. Trimming stripped 1 base from V and 2 bases from J, with 23 bases between. Germline V gene sequence: CDR1 MGHRA, CDR2 YSYEKL. The CDR3 coding sequence is TGCGCCAGCAGCCAAGGGTCGAAGGAGTGGGGGTTGGGAAACTATGGCTACACCTTC. It specifies CASSQGSKEWGLGNYGYTF.

This clone was detected once. The chain couples TRBV3-1 (or the pseudogene TRBV3-2) to TRBJ1-6, with a weak D call TRBD1 (5 bases). Trimming left V 0 bases short and J 7 bases short, with 13 bases between. Germline CDR1 is LGHDT and CDR2 is YNNKEL (reference sequence). The CDR3 is 16 amino acids. The CDR3 nucleotides are TGTGCCAGCAGCCAAGATTGGGGCGGCATAAATTCACCCCTCCACTTT. Its translation is CASSQDWGGINSPLHF.

This clone was found once. The chain couples TRBV6-1 to TRBJ1-1; D is possibly TRBD1 (5 bases). Germline V gene data show CDR1 as MNHNS and CDR2 as SASEGT. V was pared by 1 base and J by 5 bases, with 8 bases between. This CDR3 region has 13 residues. CDR3 region: CASSEGGGTEAFF. The CDR3 DNA is TGTGCCAGCAGTGAAGGGGGGGGGACTGAAGCTTTCTTT.

The rearrangement links TRBV6-6 to TRBJ2-1, with TRBD2 matching 12 bases. CDR1 and CDR2 from the germline V gene are MNHNY and SVGAGI (reference sequence). The ends lost 5 bases at V and 3 bases at J; junction bases unmatched: 2. The CDR3 is 15 residues long. The CDR3 sequence is CASSRTSGDYNEQFF. CDR3 in DNA: TGTGCCAGCAGTCGGACTAGCGGGGACTACAATGAGCAGTTCTTC.

In this sample, this clone turned up a few times. The chain is built from TRBV14 and TRBJ1-1, with D tentatively TRBD1 (5 bases). Germline values: CDR1 SGHDN, CDR2 FVKESK. V dropped 4 bases and J dropped 6 bases, with 12 bases sitting between them. This CDR3 contains 13 residues. The CDR3 DNA reads as TGTGCCAGCAGCCGGAGGACACAGGCTGAAGCTTTCTTT. It yields the protein CASSRRTQAEAFF.

Only a few counts were recorded for this clone. V and J are TRBV14 and TRBJ1-1, with 7 bases aligning to TRBD1. Trimming cost V 1 base and J 4 bases; bases outside gene matches: 12. CDR1 and CDR2 (germline): SGHDN, FVKESK. This CDR3 has 17 residues. DNA of the CDR3: TGTGCCAGCAGCCAAGGGTTCGGCTGGCAGGGGGGCACTGAAGCTTTCTTT. This sequence encodes CASSQGFGWQGGTEAFF.